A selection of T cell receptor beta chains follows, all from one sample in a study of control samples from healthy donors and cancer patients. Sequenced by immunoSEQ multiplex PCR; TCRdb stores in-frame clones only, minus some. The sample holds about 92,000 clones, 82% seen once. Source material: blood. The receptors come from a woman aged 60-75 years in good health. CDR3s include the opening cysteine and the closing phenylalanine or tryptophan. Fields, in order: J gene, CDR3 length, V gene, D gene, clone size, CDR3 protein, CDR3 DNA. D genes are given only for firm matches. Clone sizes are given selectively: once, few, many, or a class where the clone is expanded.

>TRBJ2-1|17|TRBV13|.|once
CASSLGFGVSENNEQFF
TGTGCCAGCAGCTTAGGATTTGGCGTGTCGGAGAACAATGAGCAGTTCTTC
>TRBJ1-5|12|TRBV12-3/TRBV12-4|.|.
CASRTSNQPQHF
TGTGCCAGCAGAACTTCCAATCAGCCCCAGCATTTT
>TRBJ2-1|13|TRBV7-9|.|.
CASSLGTSDEQFF
TGTGCCAGCAGCTTAGGAACTAGTGATGAGCAGTTCTTC
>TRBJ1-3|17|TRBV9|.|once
CASSDHSGTSFGNTIYF
TGTGCCAGCAGCGACCATTCCGGGACAAGCTTTGGAAACACCATATATTTT
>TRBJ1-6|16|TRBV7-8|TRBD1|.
CASSTMTGGLGSPLHF
TGTGCCAGCAGCACAATGACAGGGGGCCTAGGGTCACCCCTCCACTTT
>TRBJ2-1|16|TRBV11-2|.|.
CASSRPRVLPRDEQFF
TGTGCCAGCAGCCGCCCTCGGGTTCTCCCTAGGGATGAGCAGTTCTTC
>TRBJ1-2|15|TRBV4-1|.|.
CASSQAGAPNYGYTF
TGCGCCAGCAGCCAAGCCGGGGCGCCCAACTATGGCTACACCTTC
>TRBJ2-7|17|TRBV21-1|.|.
CASSTPTPAVSMYEQYF
TGTGCCAGCAGCACCCCTACTCCGGCAGTATCAATGTACGAGCAGTACTTC
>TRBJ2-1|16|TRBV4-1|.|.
CASSQVGVTHYNEQFF
TGCGCCAGCAGCCAAGTCGGGGTTACACACTACAATGAGCAGTTCTTC
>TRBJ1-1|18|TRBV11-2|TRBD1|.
CASSLQRRDRQLNTEAFF
TGTGCCAGCAGCTTACAAAGGAGGGACAGACAATTAAACACTGAAGCTTTCTTT
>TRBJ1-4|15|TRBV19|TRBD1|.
CASKGPTGNAGKLFF
TGTGCCAGTAAGGGACCGACAGGGAACGCGGGAAAACTGTTTTTT
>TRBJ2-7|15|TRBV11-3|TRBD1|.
CASSLDPGTDYEQYF
TGTGCCAGCAGCTTAGATCCGGGGACAGACTACGAGCAGTACTTC
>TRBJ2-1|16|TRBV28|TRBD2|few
CASMTSGYGNYNEQFF
TGTGCCAGCATGACTAGCGGGTATGGTAACTACAATGAGCAGTTCTTC
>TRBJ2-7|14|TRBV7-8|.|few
CASSSGRFTYEQYF
TGTGCCAGCAGCTCTGGACGGTTTACCTACGAGCAGTACTTC
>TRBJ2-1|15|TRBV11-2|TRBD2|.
CASSLQLAGDNEQFF
TGTGCCAGCAGCTTACAACTAGCGGGGGACAATGAGCAGTTCTTC
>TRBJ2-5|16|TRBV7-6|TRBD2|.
CASSQFSSGRGETQYF
TGTGCCAGCAGTCAGTTCTCTAGCGGGAGGGGCGAGACCCAGTACTTC
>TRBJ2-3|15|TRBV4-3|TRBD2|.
CASSQDWDYTDTQYF
TGCGCCAGCAGCCAAGATTGGGACTACACAGATACGCAGTATTTT
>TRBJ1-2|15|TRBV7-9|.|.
CASSLYQTQNYGYTF
TGTGCCAGCAGCTTGTATCAGACACAAAACTATGGCTACACCTTC
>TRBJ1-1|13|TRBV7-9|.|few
CASSLRSDSEAFF
TGTGCCAGCAGCTTACGTTCGGACAGTGAAGCTTTCTTT
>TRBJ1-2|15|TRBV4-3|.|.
CASSQDGGPTYGYTF
TGCGCCAGCAGCCAAGACGGGGGACCTACCTATGGCTACACCTTC
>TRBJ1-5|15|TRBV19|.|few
CASKVQALFNQPQHF
TGTGCCAGTAAGGTACAGGCTTTATTCAATCAGCCCCAGCATTTT
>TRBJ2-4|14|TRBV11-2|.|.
CASSSPKAKNIQYF
TGTGCCAGCAGCTCCCCGAAGGCCAAAAACATTCAGTACTTC
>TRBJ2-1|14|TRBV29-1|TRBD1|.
CSAKTGGSYNEQFF
TGCAGCGCCAAGACAGGGGGCTCCTACAATGAGCAGTTCTTC
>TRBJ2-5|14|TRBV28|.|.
CASNSAGVSETQYF
TGTGCCAGCAACTCGGCAGGGGTTTCAGAGACCCAGTACTTC
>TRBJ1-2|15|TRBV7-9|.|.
CASSLVAVATYGYTF
TGTGCCAGCAGCTTAGTCGCCGTCGCAACCTATGGCTACACCTTC
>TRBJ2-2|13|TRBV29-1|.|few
CSVVVRGTGELFF
TGCAGCGTCGTTGTACGGGGCACCGGGGAGCTGTTTTTT
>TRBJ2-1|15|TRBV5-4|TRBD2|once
CASSSGLAGRNEQFF
TGTGCCAGCAGCTCCGGACTAGCGGGACGCAATGAGCAGTTCTTC
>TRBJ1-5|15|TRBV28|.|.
CASSFRGGVHQPQHF
TGTGCCAGCAGTTTCCGGGGAGGGGTGCATCAGCCCCAGCATTTT
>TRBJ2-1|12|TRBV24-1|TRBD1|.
CATSDDYRGLFF
TGTGCCACCAGTGATGACTACAGGGGATTATTCTTC
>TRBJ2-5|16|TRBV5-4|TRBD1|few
CASSLADRANQETQYF
TGTGCCAGCAGCTTGGCGGACAGGGCGAACCAGGAGACCCAGTACTTC
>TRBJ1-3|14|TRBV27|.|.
CASSLGGPGNTIYF
TGTGCCAGCAGTTTGGGGGGGCCTGGAAACACCATATATTTT